The present entry profiles one TCR beta chain with its context. The antigen is unknown. Individual cDNA molecules had unique molecular identifiers attached to them by the library. Authors' methods: Samples had a median of around 92,000 TCRs, ranging roughly 23,224 to 700,000. TCRdb itself ran the 5' RACE reads through MiXCR, one entry per CDR3 protein. TCRdb assigned the V and J calls; the authors' analysis was not used. This table has about 80,000 distinct CDR3 sequences, roughly 15% appearing once. The data are from a study of human T cells and chemical hapten exposure. Study context: Small volume differences among pooled libraries mainly caused per-sample TCR yield variation.

Researchers extracted total RNA from unfractionated whole blood. The study, taken as a whole, reports: TCRs at high frequency, those above 1 in 1000, did not change with DPC sensitization.

With 0 bases removed from V and 4 bases from J, the gap between germline ends came to 14 bases. This CDR3 region has 15 residues. Germline V gene lookup returns CDR1 SGDLS and CDR2 YYNGEE. This TCR was recovered from a female donor in good health. The V gene is TRBV9, the J gene TRBJ2-7, with TRBD1 as a possible D gene (5 bases). CDR3: CASSVGQSQFYEQYF. The DNA of the CDR3 is TGTGCCAGCAGCGTAGGACAGTCCCAGTTTTACGAGCAGTACTTC.